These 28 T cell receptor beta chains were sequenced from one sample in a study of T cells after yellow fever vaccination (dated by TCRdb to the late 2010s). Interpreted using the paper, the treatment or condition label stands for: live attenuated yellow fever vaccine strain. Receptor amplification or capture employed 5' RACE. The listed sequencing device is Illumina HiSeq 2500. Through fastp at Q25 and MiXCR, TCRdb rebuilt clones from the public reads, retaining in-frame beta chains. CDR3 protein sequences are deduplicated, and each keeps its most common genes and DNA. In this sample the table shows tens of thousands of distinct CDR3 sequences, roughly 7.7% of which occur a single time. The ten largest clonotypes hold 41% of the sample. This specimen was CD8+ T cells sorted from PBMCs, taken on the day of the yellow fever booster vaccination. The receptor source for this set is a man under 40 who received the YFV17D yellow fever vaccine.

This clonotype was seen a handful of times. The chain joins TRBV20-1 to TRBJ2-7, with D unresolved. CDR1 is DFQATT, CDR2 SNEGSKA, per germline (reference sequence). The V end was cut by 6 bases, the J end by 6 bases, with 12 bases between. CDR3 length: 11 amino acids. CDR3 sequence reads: CSANNLGEQYF. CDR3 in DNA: TGCAGTGCGAACAACCTGGGCGAGCAGTACTTC.

The CDR3 loop is CASRTSGTYEQYF. The CDR3 nucleotides are TGTGCCAGCAGAACTAGCGGGACCTACGAGCAGTACTTC. The rearrangement joins TRBV7-9 to TRBJ2-7; 10 bases agree with TRBD2. CDR3 length equals 13 residues. The V and J ends lost 6 bases and 2 bases, in that order; junction bases with no gene match: 1. The germline V gene has CDR1 SEHNR and CDR2 FQNEAQ (reference sequence).

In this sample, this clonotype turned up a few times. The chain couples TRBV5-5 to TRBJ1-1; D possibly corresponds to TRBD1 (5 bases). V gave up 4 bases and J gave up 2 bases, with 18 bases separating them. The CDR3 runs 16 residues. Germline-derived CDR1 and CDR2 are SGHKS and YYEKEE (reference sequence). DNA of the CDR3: TGTGCCAGCAGCGAAGTCTTCGACAGAGGTAACACTGAAGCTTTCTTT. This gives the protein CASSEVFDRGNTEAFF.

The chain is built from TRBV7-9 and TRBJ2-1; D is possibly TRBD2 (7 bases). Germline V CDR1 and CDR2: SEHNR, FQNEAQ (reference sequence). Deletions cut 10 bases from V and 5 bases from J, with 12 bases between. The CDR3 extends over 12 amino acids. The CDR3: CAIRGGNNEQFF. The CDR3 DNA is TGTGCCATCAGGGGAGGGAACAATGAGCAGTTCTTC.

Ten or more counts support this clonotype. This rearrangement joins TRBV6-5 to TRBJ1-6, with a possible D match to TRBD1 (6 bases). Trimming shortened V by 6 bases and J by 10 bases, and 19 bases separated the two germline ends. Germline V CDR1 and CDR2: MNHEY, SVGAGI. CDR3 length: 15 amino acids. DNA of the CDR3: TGTGCCAGCAGCCTTGATTCCGGGACACAGTCACCCCTCCACTTT. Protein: CASSLDSGTQSPLHF.

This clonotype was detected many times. CDR3 in amino acids: CASSSTGTAYSYEQYF. The DNA of the CDR3 is TGCGCCAGCAGCTCGACCGGGACAGCCTATTCCTACGAGCAGTACTTC. The J gene is TRBJ2-7, the V gene TRBV5-1; 7 bases match TRBD1. This CDR3 is 16 amino acids long. V lost 3 bases and J lost 1; bases outside the gene matches: 10. Germline CDR1 and CDR2: SGHRS and YFSETQ.

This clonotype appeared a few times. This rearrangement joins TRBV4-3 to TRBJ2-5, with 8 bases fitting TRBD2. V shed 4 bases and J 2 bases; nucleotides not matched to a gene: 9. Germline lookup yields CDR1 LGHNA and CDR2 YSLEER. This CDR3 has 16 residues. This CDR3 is CASSPTAGLEQETQYF. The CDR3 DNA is TGCGCCAGCAGCCCCACCGCGGGACTAGAGCAAGAGACCCAGTACTTC.

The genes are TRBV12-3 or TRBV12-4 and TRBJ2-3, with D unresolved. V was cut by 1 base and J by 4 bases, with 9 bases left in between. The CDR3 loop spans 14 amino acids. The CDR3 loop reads CASSLGSVADTQYF. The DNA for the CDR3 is TGTGCCAGCAGTTTAGGGAGTGTAGCAGATACGCAGTATTTT.

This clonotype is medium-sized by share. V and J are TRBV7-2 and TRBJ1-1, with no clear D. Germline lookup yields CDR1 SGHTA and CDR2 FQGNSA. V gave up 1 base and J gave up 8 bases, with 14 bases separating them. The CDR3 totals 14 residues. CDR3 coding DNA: TGTGCCAGCAGCTTAGGGCTTCCACCCAACGAAGCTTTCTTT. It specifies CASSLGLPPNEAFF.

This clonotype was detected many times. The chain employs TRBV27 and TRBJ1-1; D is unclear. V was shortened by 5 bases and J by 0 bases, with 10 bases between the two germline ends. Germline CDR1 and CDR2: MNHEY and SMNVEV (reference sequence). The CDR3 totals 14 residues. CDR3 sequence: CASSLTPMNTEAFF. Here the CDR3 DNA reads TGTGCCAGCAGTCTGACACCCATGAACACTGAAGCTTTCTTT.

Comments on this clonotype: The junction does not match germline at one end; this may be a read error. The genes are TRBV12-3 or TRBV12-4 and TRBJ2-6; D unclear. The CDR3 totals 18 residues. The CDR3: CAISLVQIINSGANVLTF. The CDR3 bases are TGTGCCATCAGTTTAGTGCAGATAATAAACTCTGGGGCCAACGTCCTGACTTTC.

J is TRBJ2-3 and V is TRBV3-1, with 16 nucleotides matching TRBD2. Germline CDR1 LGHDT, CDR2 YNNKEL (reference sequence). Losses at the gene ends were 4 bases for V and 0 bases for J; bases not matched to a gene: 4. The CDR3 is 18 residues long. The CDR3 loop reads CASSPGTSGRVSTDTQYF. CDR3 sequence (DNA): TGTGCCAGCAGCCCCGGGACTAGCGGGAGGGTAAGCACAGATACGCAGTATTTT.

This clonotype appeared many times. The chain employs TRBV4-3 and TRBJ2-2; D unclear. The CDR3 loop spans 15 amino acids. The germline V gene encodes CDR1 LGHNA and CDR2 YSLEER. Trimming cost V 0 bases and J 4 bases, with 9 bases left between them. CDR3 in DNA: TGCGCCAGCAGCCAAGAAGGGTGGGGCACCGGGGAGCTGTTTTTT. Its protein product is CASSQEGWGTGELFF.

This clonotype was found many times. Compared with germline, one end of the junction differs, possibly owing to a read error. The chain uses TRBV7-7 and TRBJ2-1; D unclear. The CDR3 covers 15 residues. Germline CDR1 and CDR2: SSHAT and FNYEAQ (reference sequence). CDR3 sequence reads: CASSLEDALYNEQFF. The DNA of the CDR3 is TGTGCTAGCAGCTTAGAGGACGCCCTATACAATGAGCAGTTCTTC.

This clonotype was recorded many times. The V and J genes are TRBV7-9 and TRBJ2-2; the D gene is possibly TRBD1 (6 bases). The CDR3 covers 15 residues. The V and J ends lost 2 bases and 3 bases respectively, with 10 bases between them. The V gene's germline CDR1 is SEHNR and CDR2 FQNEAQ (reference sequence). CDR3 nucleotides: TGTGCCAGCAGCTTATGGGACACCTACACCGGGGAGCTGTTTTTT. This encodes CASSLWDTYTGELFF. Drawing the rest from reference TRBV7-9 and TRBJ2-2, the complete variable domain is DTGVSQNPRHKITKRGQNVTFRCDPISEHNRLYWYRQTLGQGPEFLTYFQNEAQLEKSRLLSDRFSAERPKGSFSTLEIQRTEQGDSAMYLCASSLWDTYTGELFFGEGSRLTVL.

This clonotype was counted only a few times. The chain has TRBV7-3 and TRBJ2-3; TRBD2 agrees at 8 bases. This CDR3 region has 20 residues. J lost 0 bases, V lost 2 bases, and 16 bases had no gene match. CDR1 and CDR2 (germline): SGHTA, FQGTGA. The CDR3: CASSLWWVGVAGPSTDTQYF. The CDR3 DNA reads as TGTGCCAGCAGCTTATGGTGGGTTGGGGTAGCGGGACCTAGCACAGATACGCAGTATTTT. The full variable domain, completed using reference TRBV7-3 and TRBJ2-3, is GAGVSQTPSNKVTEKGKYVELRCDPISGHTALYWYRQSLGQGPEFLIYFQGTGAADDSGLPNDRFFAVRPEGSVSTLKIQRTERGDSAVYLCASSLWWVGVAGPSTDTQYFGPGTRLTVL.

This CDR3 reads CASSWRPVAGYNEQFF. The CDR3 DNA is TGTGCCAGCAGCTGGCGGCCGGTAGCGGGATACAATGAGCAGTTCTTC. The rearrangement joins TRBV5-6 to TRBJ2-1, with TRBD2 identical over 8 bases. V shed 3 bases and J 4 bases; nucleotides not matched to a gene: 9. CDR1 and CDR2 (germline): SGHDT, YYEEEE. This CDR3 has 16 residues.

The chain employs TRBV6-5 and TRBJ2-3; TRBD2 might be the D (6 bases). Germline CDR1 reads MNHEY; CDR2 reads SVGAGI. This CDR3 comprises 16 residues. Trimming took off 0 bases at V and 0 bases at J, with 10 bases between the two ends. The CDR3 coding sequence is TGTGCCAGCAGTTACTCGATGGGGACTAGCACAGATACGCAGTATTTT. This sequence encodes CASSYSMGTSTDTQYF.

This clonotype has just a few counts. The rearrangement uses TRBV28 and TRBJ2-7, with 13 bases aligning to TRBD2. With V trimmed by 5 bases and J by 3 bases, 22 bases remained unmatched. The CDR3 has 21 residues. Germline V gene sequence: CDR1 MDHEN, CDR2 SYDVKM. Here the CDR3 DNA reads TGTGCCAGCAGTCCAAGGCCGGGACAGGGGACTAGCGGGGCCCGGGTCTACGAGCAGTACTTC. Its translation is CASSPRPGQGTSGARVYEQYF.

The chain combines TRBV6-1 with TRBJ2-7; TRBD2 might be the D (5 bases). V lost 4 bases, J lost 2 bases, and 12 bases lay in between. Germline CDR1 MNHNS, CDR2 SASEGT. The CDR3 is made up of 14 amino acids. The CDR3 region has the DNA TGTGCCAGCAGTGGGAGGACGGATACCTACGAGCAGTACTTC. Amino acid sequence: CASSGRTDTYEQYF.

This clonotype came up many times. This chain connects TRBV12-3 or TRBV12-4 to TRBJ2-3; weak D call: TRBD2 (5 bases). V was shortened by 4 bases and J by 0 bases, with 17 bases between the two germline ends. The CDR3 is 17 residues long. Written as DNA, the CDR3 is TGTGCCAGCAGTTCAGAACTCAGCGGACCTAGCACAGATACGCAGTATTTT. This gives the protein CASSSELSGPSTDTQYF.

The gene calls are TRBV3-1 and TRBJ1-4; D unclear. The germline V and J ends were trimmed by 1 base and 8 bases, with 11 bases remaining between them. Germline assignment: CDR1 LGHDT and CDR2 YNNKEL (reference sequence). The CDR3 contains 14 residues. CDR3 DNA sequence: TGTGCCAGCAGCCAAGTTGCGGAGACCGAAAAACTGTTTTTT. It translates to CASSQVAETEKLFF.

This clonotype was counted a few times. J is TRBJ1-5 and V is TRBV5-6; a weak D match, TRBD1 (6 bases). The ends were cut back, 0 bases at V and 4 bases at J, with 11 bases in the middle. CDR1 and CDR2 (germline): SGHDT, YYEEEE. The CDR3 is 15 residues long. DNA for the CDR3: TGTGCCAGCAGCTTGGCCCTACAGGGTAATCAGCCCCAGCATTTT. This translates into CASSLALQGNQPQHF.

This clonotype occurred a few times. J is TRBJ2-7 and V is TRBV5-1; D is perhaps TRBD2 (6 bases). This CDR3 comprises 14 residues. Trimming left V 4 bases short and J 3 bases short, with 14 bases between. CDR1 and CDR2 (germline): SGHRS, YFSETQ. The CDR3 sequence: CASSLEVEGYEQYF. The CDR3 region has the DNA TGCGCCAGCAGCCTAGAGGTGGAGGGCTACGAGCAGTACTTC. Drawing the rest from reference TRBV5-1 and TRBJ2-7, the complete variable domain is KAGVTQTPRYLIKTRGQQVTLSCSPISGHRSVSWYQQTPGQGLQFLFEYFSETQRNKGNFPGRFSGRQFSNSRSEMNVSTLELGDSALYLCASSLEVEGYEQYFGPGTRLTVT.

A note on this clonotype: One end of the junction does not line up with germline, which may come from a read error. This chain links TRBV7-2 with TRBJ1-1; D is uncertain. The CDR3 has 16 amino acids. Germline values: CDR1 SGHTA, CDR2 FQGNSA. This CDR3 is CASTTAAGLGNAEAFF. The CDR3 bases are TGTGCCAGCACCACCGCGGCGGGATTAGGGAACGCTGAAGCTTTCTTT.

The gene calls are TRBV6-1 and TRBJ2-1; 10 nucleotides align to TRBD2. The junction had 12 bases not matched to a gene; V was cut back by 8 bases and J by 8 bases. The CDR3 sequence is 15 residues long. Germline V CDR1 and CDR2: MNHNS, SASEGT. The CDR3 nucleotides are TGTGCCAGCTCCTACCTCAGCGGGAGGGCAGATGAGCAGTTCTTC. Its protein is CASSYLSGRADEQFF.

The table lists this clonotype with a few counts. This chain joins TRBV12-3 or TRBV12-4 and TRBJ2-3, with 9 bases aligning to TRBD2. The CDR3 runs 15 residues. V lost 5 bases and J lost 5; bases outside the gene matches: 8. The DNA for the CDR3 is TGTGCCAGCAGTACGACTAGCGGACCGGGAGATACGCAGTATTTT. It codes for CASSTTSGPGDTQYF.

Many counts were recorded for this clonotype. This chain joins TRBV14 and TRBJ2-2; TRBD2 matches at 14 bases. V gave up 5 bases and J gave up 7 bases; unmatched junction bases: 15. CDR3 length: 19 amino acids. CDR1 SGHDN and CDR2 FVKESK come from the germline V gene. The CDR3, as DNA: TGTGCCAGCAGCATTCCGGGACTAGCGGGAGATGGCAGAGTCGGGGAGCTGTTTTTT. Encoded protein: CASSIPGLAGDGRVGELFF.